Below, 26 T cell receptor beta chains from the same sample are listed, as sequenced in a study of neoadjuvant anti-PD-1 for oral cavity cancer. The method was immunoSEQ multiplex PCR; TCRdb's version includes in-frame clones alone and lacks a portion of them. The sample yields 55,000 to 75,000 clones, around 85% seen once. Time point noted: after neoadjuvant nivolumab, at surgical resection. The material sequenced was PBMCs, taken after nivolumab (anti-PD-1) treatment. These receptors came from a person aged 35 to 85 with oral cavity squamous cell carcinoma.

V usage is TRBV9 and J usage is TRBJ2-1, with 7 bases matching TRBD1. V was pared by 1 base and J by 5 bases, with 12 bases of the junction left unmatched. CDR3 length equals 17 residues. CDR1 is SGDLS and CDR2 is YYNGEE in the germline V gene. The CDR3 loop is CASSVYLQGRGNNEQFF. The CDR3 region has the DNA TGTGCCAGCAGCGTATACCTGCAGGGCAGGGGGAACAATGAGCAGTTCTTC.

The J gene is TRBJ2-4, the V gene TRBV6-5, with 10 bases fitting TRBD2. The germline CDR1 and CDR2 sequences are MNHEY and SVGAGI. CDR3 length equals 14 residues. The trim removed 6 bases at V and 7 bases at J, leaving 6 bases unmatched. The CDR3 region has the DNA TGTGCCAGCAGATTAGCGGGAGGTGTGAACATTCAGTACTTC. Its translation: CASRLAGGVNIQYF.

The chain employs TRBV5-1 and TRBJ1-1; 9 nucleotides agree with TRBD1. This CDR3 has 14 amino acids. V shed 0 bases, J shed 4 bases, and the junction held 1 base outside the gene matches. Germline V CDR1 and CDR2: SGHRS, YFSETQ. CDR3 sequence (DNA): TGCGCCAGCAGCTTGGACAGGGGGCCCACTGAAGCTTTCTTT. The encoded protein is CASSLDRGPTEAFF.

This rearrangement joins TRBV5-1 to TRBJ2-7; D remains unclear. This CDR3 is 11 amino acids long. Trimming removed 3 bases at V and 4 bases at J, with 5 bases between. Germline CDR1 is SGHRS and CDR2 is YFSETQ. CDR3 bases: TGCGCCAGCAGCTCTGGATACGAGCAGTACTTC. It encodes CASSSGYEQYF.

This sequence joins TRBV5-1 and TRBJ2-5; either TRBD1 or TRBD2 may fit D (5 bases each). Germline V gene lookup returns CDR1 SGHRS and CDR2 YFSETQ. Trimming removed 4 bases at V and 8 bases at J, with 21 bases between. The CDR3 has 15 amino acids. The CDR3 bases are TGCGCCAGCAGCCCTAACCCGGGACCCAGGGAAACCCAGTACTTC. Translating it yields CASSPNPGPRETQYF.

The CDR3 loop is CASSLADSYGYTF. CDR3 nucleotide sequence: TGCGCCAGCAGCTTGGCGGACAGCTATGGCTACACCTTC. The chain uses TRBV5-1 and TRBJ1-2, with a weak D call TRBD1 (6 bases). Germline loops: CDR1 SGHRS, CDR2 YFSETQ. The CDR3 covers 13 residues. V was pared by 0 bases and J by 4 bases, with 7 bases between.

The CDR3 sequence is CASSQPGQGADEQYF. The CDR3 nucleotides are TGTGCCAGCAGCCAACCGGGACAGGGGGCGGACGAGCAGTACTTC. J is TRBJ2-7 and V is TRBV5-4; 12 bases match TRBD1. After removal of 4 bases from V and 5 bases from J, the junction contained 7 bases not matched to a gene. The germline V gene has CDR1 SGHNT and CDR2 YYREEE (reference sequence). The CDR3 is made up of 15 amino acids.

J is TRBJ1-6 and V is TRBV6-5; tentatively, D is TRBD1 (5 bases). The CDR3 is 15 residues long. With 0 bases removed from V and 8 bases from J, the gap between germline ends came to 11 bases. In germline, CDR1 is MNHEY, CDR2 SVGAGI. The CDR3 DNA sequence: TGTGCCAGCAGTTACTCGACAGAAGGTGATTCACCCCTCCACTTT. It is translated as CASSYSTEGDSPLHF.

The V and J genes are TRBV7-8 and TRBJ1-3, with D possibly matching TRBD1 (6 bases). The CDR3 spans 16 residues. Germline V gives CDR1 SGHVS, CDR2 FQNEAQ. With 3 bases removed from V and 0 bases from J, the gap between germline ends came to 12 bases. CDR3 coding DNA: TGTGCCAGCAGCTTGGGGGCGGGGGGCTCTGGAAACACCATATATTTT. It encodes CASSLGAGGSGNTIYF.

The chain employs TRBV5-4 and TRBJ2-2; TRBD1 matches 10 bases. This CDR3 spans 16 amino acids. The trim removed 4 bases at V and 5 bases at J, leaving 8 bases unmatched. Germline values: CDR1 SGHNT, CDR2 YYREEE (reference sequence). CDR3 in amino acids: CASSASPGQGTGELFF. CDR3 DNA: TGTGCCAGCAGCGCATCTCCGGGACAGGGGACCGGGGAGCTGTTTTTT.

The chain carries TRBV28 and TRBJ1-5; D perhaps matches TRBD1 (5 bases). The CDR3 sequence is 17 residues long. V was clipped by 3 bases and J by 9 bases, with 24 bases between them. Germline V gene sequence: CDR1 MDHEN, CDR2 SYDVKM. CDR3 bases: TGTGCCAGCAGTTTCAGGGTGCCGGGTTTTGGGGTTGGGCCCCAGCATTTT. Protein: CASSFRVPGFGVGPQHF.

This sequence joins TRBV27 and TRBJ2-1; D might be TRBD1 or TRBD2, each matching 5 bases. V shed 4 bases and J shed 0 bases, with 10 bases lying between them. The CDR3 has 15 amino acids. Germline V lookup: CDR1 MNHEY, CDR2 SMNVEV (reference sequence). The CDR3, as DNA: TGTGCCAGCAGTTGGGGCGGACTCTCCTACAATGAGCAGTTCTTC. Translation gives CASSWGGLSYNEQFF.

This clone showed up just a few times. The chain recombines TRBV25-1 with TRBJ1-2; D is ambiguous. Per the germline V gene, CDR1 is MGHDK and CDR2 is SYGVNS. Trimming pared 2 bases from V and 5 bases from J, leaving 6 bases between. This CDR3 contains 12 residues. The CDR3 region is CASSEARYGYTF. CDR3 coding DNA: TGTGCCAGCAGTGAAGCGAGGTATGGCTACACCTTC.

The gene calls are TRBV19 and TRBJ2-1; D possibly corresponds to TRBD2 (6 bases). The V end was cut by 7 bases, the J end by 3 bases, with 16 bases between. This CDR3 region has 15 residues. Germline V gene data show CDR1 as LNHDA and CDR2 as SQIVND (reference sequence). The CDR3 bases are TGTGCCAGTAAAAGGGAGGCCCAGCGCTACAATGAGCAGTTCTTC. Its protein product is CASKREAQRYNEQFF. Complete variable domain (other parts from reference TRBV19 and TRBJ2-1): DGGITQSPKYLFRKEGQNVTLSCEQNLNHDAMYWYRQDPGQGLRLIYYSQIVNDFQKGDIAEGYSVSREKKESFPLTVTSAQKNPTAFYLCASKREAQRYNEQFFGPGTRLTVL.

This clone was detected a few times. The rearrangement links TRBV7-3 to TRBJ1-1; D is unresolved. CDR1 and CDR2 from the germline V gene are SGHTA and FQGTGA. Trimming pared 2 bases from V and 0 bases from J, leaving 10 bases between. The CDR3 has 15 amino acids. The CDR3 DNA is TGTGCCAGCAGCTTAGGGCGAGGTATGAACACTGAAGCTTTCTTT. Protein product: CASSLGRGMNTEAFF.

The chain links TRBV10-3 to TRBJ2-7; 7 bases are a match to TRBD1. The length of the CDR3 is 13 residues. Per the germline V gene, CDR1 is ENHRY and CDR2 is SYGVKD. The junction had 10 bases not matched to a gene; V was cut back by 10 bases and J by 4 bases. The CDR3 DNA follows: TGTGCCACCCGACAGGGCGAGGGGTACGAGCAGTACTTC. Its translation is CATRQGEGYEQYF.

The chain carries TRBV7-9 and TRBJ2-7; TRBD1 agrees at 9 bases. The junction had 2 bases not matched to a gene; V was cut back by 0 bases and J by 2 bases. CDR3 length: 15 amino acids. Per the germline V gene, CDR1 is SEHNR and CDR2 is FQNEAQ (reference sequence). The chain's CDR3 is CASSLAGQGPYEQYF. The CDR3 DNA reads as TGTGCCAGCAGCTTAGCGGGACAGGGCCCCTACGAGCAGTACTTC.

The gene calls are TRBV6-6 and TRBJ1-2; 9 nucleotides match TRBD1. The CDR3 spans 15 residues. CDR1 MNHNY and CDR2 SVGAGI come from the germline V gene (reference sequence). The ends lost 2 bases at V and 0 bases at J; junction bases unmatched: 1. The CDR3 DNA sequence: TGTGCCAGCAGTTACCGGACAGGGGCTAACTATGGCTACACCTTC. This codes for CASSYRTGANYGYTF.

V usage is TRBV6-1 and J usage is TRBJ1-3; the D is unclear. In germline, CDR1 is MNHNS, CDR2 SASEGT. CDR3 length equals 15 residues. Trimming removed 6 bases at V and 0 bases at J, with 12 bases between. CDR3 in amino acids: CASRGPLFSGNTIYF. In DNA, the CDR3 is TGTGCCAGCAGAGGCCCACTTTTCTCTGGAAACACCATATATTTT.

This chain uses TRBV6-5 with TRBJ2-7; D perhaps matches TRBD1 (6 bases). CDR3 length equals 11 residues. The germline gives CDR1 MNHEY, CDR2 SVGAGI. Trimming cost V 7 bases and J 7 bases, with 11 bases left between them. The CDR3 protein is CASTQGQEQYF. CDR3 nucleotides: TGTGCCAGCACCCAAGGACAGGAGCAGTACTTC.

The rearrangement links TRBV27 to TRBJ2-1; D is ambiguous. Germline V gives CDR1 MNHEY, CDR2 SMNVEV (reference sequence). The V end was cut by 5 bases, the J end by 6 bases, with 23 bases between. This CDR3 comprises 17 residues. The CDR3, as DNA: TGTGCCAGCAGTCATCTTACGGCACGGATTCTGGTCAATGAGCAGTTCTTC. It yields the protein CASSHLTARILVNEQFF.

The rearrangement links TRBV5-1 to TRBJ2-7; TRBD2 might be the D (5 bases). Germline CDR1 is SGHRS and CDR2 is YFSETQ. The ends were cut back, 1 base at V and 0 bases at J, with 5 bases in the middle. The CDR3 consists of 13 residues. The CDR3, as DNA: TGCGCCAGCAGCTTGACTAGCTCCTACGAGCAGTACTTC. Translation gives CASSLTSSYEQYF.

The J gene is TRBJ2-7, the V gene TRBV5-1, with D maybe TRBD2 (5 bases). The germline gives CDR1 SGHRS, CDR2 YFSETQ. The CDR3 is 12 amino acids. V gave up 7 bases and J gave up 4 bases, with 12 bases separating them. For the CDR3, the DNA is TGCGCCAGCCGAGGAGGCGGGTACGAGCAGTACTTC. Amino acid sequence: CASRGGGYEQYF.

This clone was seen only a few times. A junction end diverges from the germline sequence, so it may reflect a read error. The rearrangement uses TRBV7-7 and TRBJ2-5; D is ambiguous. The germline gives CDR1 SSHAT, CDR2 FNYEAQ (reference sequence). This CDR3 region has 13 residues. The CDR3 loop reads CASSLMNQETQYF. In DNA form, the CDR3 reads TGTGCTAGCAGCTTAATGAACCAAGAGACCCAGTACTTC.

This clone appeared a few times. V gene TRBV10-1 combines with J gene TRBJ1-1; D is possibly TRBD1 (6 bases). CDR1 is WNHNN and CDR2 is SYGVQD in the germline V gene (reference sequence). Trimming cost V 5 bases and J 3 bases, with 19 bases left between them. This CDR3 has 16 amino acids. CDR3 nucleotide sequence: TGCGCCAGCAGTCCGGGGGGGGCGCGGGCGTACACTGAAGCTTTCTTT. It encodes CASSPGGARAYTEAFF.

The chain has TRBV19 and TRBJ2-2; D unclear. Germline V gives CDR1 LNHDA, CDR2 SQIVND (reference sequence). The CDR3 consists of 15 residues. V gave up 4 bases and J gave up 0 bases, with 9 bases separating them. In nucleotides, the CDR3 is TGTGCCAGTAGTAGAGGCAACACGAACACCGGGGAGCTGTTTTTT. Protein product: CASSRGNTNTGELFF. The full variable domain, completed using reference TRBV19 and TRBJ2-2, is DGGITQSPKYLFRKEGQNVTLSCEQNLNHDAMYWYRQDPGQGLRLIYYSQIVNDFQKGDIAEGYSVSREKKESFPLTVTSAQKNPTAFYLCASSRGNTNTGELFFGEGSRLTVL.